The 29 T cell receptor beta chains below come from one sample, sequenced in a study of T cells in tumors after PD-1 blockade. Using immunoSEQ multiplex PCR, the repertoire was profiled, and TCRdb retains in-frame clones only, with some absent. This sample carries around 49,000 clones, 81% of them seen once, and the ten largest clones take 4% to 4.5%. The source material was PBMCs, sampled before anti-PD-1 treatment. The source is a human donor with basal cell carcinoma.

V usage is TRBV3-1 (or the pseudogene TRBV3-2) and J usage is TRBJ2-3; D possibly corresponds to TRBD2 (5 bases). V lost 0 bases to trimming and J lost 10 bases, with 8 bases between them. The CDR3 covers 12 residues. CDR1 is LGHDT, CDR2 YNNKEL, per germline (reference sequence). The CDR3 sequence: CASSQDERAQYF. In nucleotides, the CDR3 is TGTGCCAGCAGCCAAGATGAGAGGGCGCAGTATTTT.

Only one count was recorded for this clone. The DNA of the CDR3 is TGTGCCAGCAGCTTAGCACAGAGCGGCCTAATATATTTT. Encoded protein: CASSLAQSGLIYF. The gene calls are TRBV7-2 and TRBJ1-3; D uncertain. In germline, CDR1 is SGHTA, CDR2 FQGNSA. This CDR3 has 13 amino acids. Trimming stripped 0 bases from V and 13 bases from J, with 13 bases between.

This chain uses TRBV20-1 with TRBJ2-7, with TRBD1 matching 11 bases. The J segment lost 2 bases and the V segment lost 3 bases, leaving 18 bases of the junction unmatched. CDR3 length: 19 residues. Germline V gives CDR1 DFQATT, CDR2 SNEGSKA (reference sequence). The CDR3 sequence is CSASSLGGGTGGNAYEQYF. CDR3 nucleotide sequence: TGCAGTGCTAGTAGTCTCGGCGGGGGGACAGGGGGAAATGCCTACGAGCAGTACTTC.

V is TRBV3-1 (or the pseudogene TRBV3-2) and J is TRBJ1-3, with D unresolved. CDR1 and CDR2 from the germline V gene are LGHDT and YNNKEL (reference sequence). CDR3 length: 15 residues. Trimming stripped 2 bases from V and 4 bases from J, with 12 bases between. This CDR3 reads CASSQLGTSGNTIYF. Written as DNA, the CDR3 is TGTGCCAGCAGCCAACTGGGAACGTCGGGAAACACCATATATTTT.

V is TRBV3-1 (or the pseudogene TRBV3-2) and J is TRBJ2-1; possibly TRBD2 for D (7 bases). The CDR3 sequence is 16 residues long. V was pared by 0 bases and J by 8 bases, with 17 bases between. Germline V gene data show CDR1 as LGHDT and CDR2 as YNNKEL (reference sequence). This chain's CDR3 is CASSQDVGGLRDEQFF. The CDR3 nucleotides read TGTGCCAGCAGCCAAGATGTGGGGGGGCTCAGGGATGAGCAGTTCTTC.

The J gene is TRBJ2-3, the V gene TRBV7-9, with D unresolved. The CDR3 totals 16 residues. Germline lookup yields CDR1 SEHNR and CDR2 FQNEAQ (reference sequence). The V and J ends lost 0 bases and 4 bases respectively, with 14 bases between them. In DNA form, the CDR3 reads TGTGCCAGCAGCTTAGCGGGCCAGGTCTTAGCAGATACGCAGTATTTT. This codes for CASSLAGQVLADTQYF.

This chain connects TRBV5-1 to TRBJ1-1, with no clear D. Per the germline V gene, CDR1 is SGHRS and CDR2 is YFSETQ. The V and J ends lost 4 bases and 4 bases respectively, with 17 bases between them. CDR3 length: 15 amino acids. The CDR3 coding sequence is TGCGCCAGCAGCATGATGGGGTTTGAGGGCACTGAAGCTTTCTTT. Protein: CASSMMGFEGTEAFF.

This sequence joins TRBV2 and TRBJ2-1; D is perhaps TRBD2 (6 bases). Trimming took off 6 bases at V and 9 bases at J, with 12 bases between the two ends. Germline assignment: CDR1 SNHLY and CDR2 FYNNEI. The CDR3 runs 12 residues. The CDR3 coding sequence is TGTGCCAGCAGAGATGCGGGGATTGAGCAGTTCTTC. Its translation is CASRDAGIEQFF.

This chain links TRBV29-1 with TRBJ2-5; D may be TRBD1 (5 bases). The CDR3 has 12 residues. Trimming removed 4 bases from V and 2 bases from J, with 8 bases in between. Germline V gives CDR1 SQVTM, CDR2 ANQGSEA. DNA for the CDR3: TGCAGCGTTGCGGCAGGGCAAGAGACCCAGTACTTC. This sequence encodes CSVAAGQETQYF.

V and J are TRBV6-5 and TRBJ1-1; TRBD1 aligns across 9 bases. The CDR3 has 16 residues. CDR1 and CDR2 (germline): MNHEY, SVGAGI. Losses at the gene ends were 4 bases for V and 1 base for J; bases not matched to a gene: 7. This CDR3 is CASSSRPGQGNTEAFF. Here the CDR3 DNA reads TGTGCCAGCAGTTCTCGACCGGGACAGGGGAACACTGAAGCTTTCTTT.

The V and J genes are TRBV20-1 and TRBJ2-1; no clear D gene. Germline loops: CDR1 DFQATT, CDR2 SNEGSKA (reference sequence). Trimming took 5 bases from V and 9 from J, leaving 8 bases between them. The CDR3 contains 10 residues. The CDR3 spells CSAQRIEQFF. The CDR3, as DNA: TGCAGTGCTCAGAGAATTGAGCAGTTCTTC.

The chain recombines TRBV6-1 with TRBJ2-1; possible D gene TRBD2, 6 bases. Germline V gene data show CDR1 as MNHNS and CDR2 as SASEGT. Trimming pared 1 base from V and 7 bases from J, leaving 11 bases between. The CDR3 extends over 14 amino acids. CDR3 in DNA: TGTGCCAGCAGTGAAGTAAGGAGGGGAAATGAGCAGTTCTTC. It encodes CASSEVRRGNEQFF.

This clone has only a few counts. This chain connects TRBV5-1 to TRBJ2-2, with D possibly being TRBD2 (6 bases). CDR1 is SGHRS and CDR2 is YFSETQ in the germline V gene. Trimming shortened V by 6 bases and J by 3 bases, and 15 bases separated the two germline ends. This CDR3 has 15 residues. CDR3 coding DNA: TGCGCCAGCACTCTTGGAGGGGAAGACACCGGGGAGCTGTTTTTT. Protein product: CASTLGGEDTGELFF.

J is TRBJ1-4 and V is TRBV6-5; no firm D call. The CDR3 extends over 12 amino acids. Trimming pared 10 bases from V and 3 bases from J, leaving 9 bases between. Germline V lookup: CDR1 MNHEY, CDR2 SVGAGI. The CDR3 sequence: CATRGPNEKLFF. The CDR3 region has the DNA TGTGCCACCCGAGGACCTAATGAAAAACTGTTTTTT.

The chain carries TRBV15 and TRBJ1-2; D is undetermined. The CDR3 is 14 amino acids. Trimming removed 0 bases at V and 5 bases at J, with 10 bases between. Germline CDR1 reads LNHNV; CDR2 reads YYDKDF (reference sequence). The CDR3 bases are TGTGCCACCAGCAGAGATCGTACGGCGTATGGCTACACCTTC. This sequence encodes CATSRDRTAYGYTF.

The V and J genes are TRBV6-5 and TRBJ1-1, with 8 bases lining up with TRBD1. Germline CDR1 MNHEY, CDR2 SVGAGI. The V and J ends lost 7 bases and 1 base, in that order; junction bases with no gene match: 8. There are 15 residues in the CDR3. In DNA, the CDR3 is TGTGCCAGCATCCCCCTTACAGGGGGGAACACTGAAGCTTTCTTT. Its translation: CASIPLTGGNTEAFF.

The chain recombines TRBV2 with TRBJ1-2, with TRBD1 matching 8 bases. Germline V CDR1 and CDR2: SNHLY, FYNNEI. V dropped 8 bases and J dropped 5; count of bases not matched to a gene: 7. The CDR3 has 13 residues. This CDR3 reads CASGGQGNYGYTF. CDR3 bases: TGTGCCAGCGGAGGACAGGGTAATTATGGCTACACCTTC.

This clone was found once. The chain couples TRBV5-8 to TRBJ2-3; D is tentatively TRBD1 or TRBD2 (5 bases each). Germline V gene lookup returns CDR1 SGHTS and CDR2 YDEGEE. The germline V and J ends were trimmed by 7 bases and 4 bases, with 16 bases remaining between them. This CDR3 contains 14 residues. CDR3 in amino acids: CASGWGKRADTQYF. For the CDR3, the DNA is TGTGCCAGCGGGTGGGGGAAACGGGCAGATACGCAGTATTTT. Drawing the rest from reference TRBV5-8 and TRBJ2-3, the complete variable domain is EAGVTQSPTHLIKTRGQQATLRCSPISGHTSVYWYQQALGLGLQFLLWYDEGEERNRGNFPPRFSGRQFPNYSSELNVNALELEDSALYLCASGWGKRADTQYFGPGTRLTVL.

The rearrangement joins TRBV15 to TRBJ1-1; a weak D match, TRBD1 (5 bases). The germline V gene has CDR1 LNHNV and CDR2 YYDKDF (reference sequence). The CDR3 loop spans 15 amino acids. Between the trimmed V and J ends, which lost 1 base and 8 bases, there was a span of 17 bases. CDR3 loop: CATSRARGGIYEAFF. CDR3 nucleotides: TGTGCCACCAGCAGAGCAAGGGGCGGAATATACGAAGCTTTCTTT.

This sequence joins TRBV20-1 and TRBJ2-3; TRBD2 is a possible D gene (5 bases). Trimming removed 3 bases from V and 3 bases from J, with 16 bases in between. The CDR3 contains 15 residues. Germline V gene data show CDR1 as DFQATT and CDR2 as SNEGSKA (reference sequence). CDR3 in DNA: TGCAGTGCTAGTCGAGGTGGAGGCGGGACAGATACGCAGTATTTT. It codes for CSASRGGGGTDTQYF.

The chain has TRBV5-6 and TRBJ2-3; D gene uncertain. The CDR3 length is 14 residues. Germline CDR1 is SGHDT and CDR2 is YYEEEE. V gave up 3 bases and J gave up 0 bases, with 8 bases separating them. The CDR3 DNA sequence: TGTGCCAGCAGCTCCACAAAAAGCACAGATACGCAGTATTTT. It codes for CASSSTKSTDTQYF.

This clone has just a few counts. The CDR3 sequence is CASSQLRQNYGYTF. The CDR3 nucleotides are TGTGCCAGCAGCCAATTAAGGCAGAACTATGGCTACACCTTC. The chain is built from TRBV16 and TRBJ1-2; the D is unclear. Per the germline V gene, CDR1 is KGHSY and CDR2 is FQNENV. The CDR3 contains 14 residues. Trimming removed 1 base from V and 2 bases from J, with 8 bases in between.

The CDR3 loop is CATGTSTNEQFF. The CDR3 DNA is TGTGCCACCGGGACCTCAACCAATGAGCAGTTCTTC. J is TRBJ2-1 and V is TRBV7-8; D tentatively reads TRBD1 or TRBD2 (5 bases each). V shed 10 bases and J shed 6 bases, with 13 bases lying between them. This CDR3 is 12 amino acids long. Germline V gene lookup returns CDR1 SGHVS and CDR2 FQNEAQ. Using reference TRBV7-8 and TRBJ2-1 for the parts outside the CDR3, the full variable domain is GAGVSQSPRYKVAKRGQDVALRCDPISGHVSLFWYQQALGQGPEFLTYFQNEAQLDKSGLPSDRFFAERPEGSVSTLKIQRTQQEDSAVYLCATGTSTNEQFFGPGTRLTVL.

J is TRBJ2-6 and V is TRBV4-1; tentative D call: TRBD2 (5 bases). Germline loops: CDR1 MGHRA, CDR2 YSYEKL. The length of the CDR3 is 17 residues. Trimming cost V 3 bases and J 0 bases, with 12 bases left between them. The CDR3 sequence is CASSHLLDYSGANVLTF. The CDR3 coding sequence is TGCGCCAGCAGCCACCTCCTCGACTACTCTGGGGCCAACGTCCTGACTTTC.

The chain is built from TRBV7-9 and TRBJ1-2; no definite D call. Trimming pared 0 bases from V and 1 base from J, leaving 3 bases between. The CDR3 loop spans 13 amino acids. CDR1 is SEHNR and CDR2 is FQNEAQ in the germline V gene (reference sequence). CDR3 nucleotides: TGTGCCAGCAGCTTAGCGGATAACTATGGCTACACCTTC. It translates to CASSLADNYGYTF. Looking up the rest from reference TRBV7-9 and TRBJ1-2 gives the full variable domain: DTGVSQNPRHKITKRGQNVTFRCDPISEHNRLYWYRQTLGQGPEFLTYFQNEAQLEKSRLLSDRFSAERPKGSFSTLEIQRTEQGDSAMYLCASSLADNYGYTFGSGTRLTVV.

The rearrangement joins TRBV15 to TRBJ2-5, with 7 positions matching TRBD1. This CDR3 has 15 residues. The trim removed 3 bases at V and 4 bases at J, leaving 8 bases unmatched. Germline V gene lookup returns CDR1 LNHNV and CDR2 YYDKDF (reference sequence). The CDR3 loop reads CATSSLGQDRETQYF. CDR3 coding DNA: TGTGCCACCAGCAGCCTCGGACAGGACCGAGAGACCCAGTACTTC.

This chain connects TRBV5-6 to TRBJ2-5; either TRBD1 or TRBD2 may fit D (7 bases each). Looked up from germline, CDR1 is SGHDT and CDR2 is YYEEEE. CDR3 size: 14 residues. With 2 bases removed from V and 8 bases from J, the gap between germline ends came to 16 bases. CDR3 in amino acids: CASSFKRRGGTQYF. The CDR3 DNA follows: TGTGCCAGCAGCTTTAAACGCAGGGGGGGTACCCAGTACTTC.

A word on this clone: Other DNA variants within this sample encode the same CDR3. This chain connects TRBV5-1 to TRBJ2-7; no clear D. CDR1 is SGHRS, CDR2 YFSETQ, per germline. Trimming took 3 bases from V and 0 from J, leaving 1 base between them. This CDR3 spans 11 amino acids. The CDR3 region has the DNA TGCGCCAGCAGCTCCTCCTACGAGCAGTACTTC. Amino acid sequence: CASSSSYEQYF.

V gene TRBV7-2 combines with J gene TRBJ1-2; D unresolved. The CDR3 sequence is 12 residues long. Germline V lookup: CDR1 SGHTA, CDR2 FQGNSA. Trimming removed 4 bases at V and 4 bases at J, with 7 bases between. CDR3 in DNA: TGTGCCAGCAGCTCGGACGTCTATGGCTACACCTTC. It encodes CASSSDVYGYTF.